The 18 T cell receptor beta chains listed next were all sequenced from one sample in a study of post-analysis software for immune sequencing data. Study findings and constraints: When patients were compared with controls, a handful of TRBV segments were more frequent, TRBV5-6, TRBV5-1 and TRBV20-1 among them.

cDNA libraries for TCR beta contained unique molecular identifiers. MiXCR was run by TCRdb on the PCR reads, yielding one entry per CDR3 protein. The sample has around 260,000 distinct CDR3 sequences; about 38% are singletons. These receptors' targets are unknown. The sequenced sample consisted of blood. The source of these receptors is a girl between 5 and 17 years old with multiple sclerosis.

The rearrangement links TRBV29-1 to TRBJ2-5; 7 positions agree with TRBD2. The junction had 10 bases not matched to a gene; V was cut back by 1 base and J by 11 bases. The V gene's germline CDR1 is SQVTM and CDR2 ANQGSEA. The CDR3 runs to 13 residues. As DNA, the CDR3 is TGCAGCGTTGAAGTAGGGCGGGAGCTTGAGCAGTACTTC. It specifies CSVEVGRELEQYF.

The sample holds a few counts of this clonotype. Being one base from a much bigger clone, this may be a read error. This chain connects TRBV4-2 to TRBJ2-5; a weak D match, TRBD2 (6 bases). Germline CDR1 and CDR2: LGHNA and YNFKEQ. This CDR3 has 15 residues. The germline V and J ends were trimmed by 0 bases and 11 bases, with 19 bases remaining between them. The DNA for the CDR3 is TGTGCCAGCAGCCAAGATGCACTAGCTTACAATGAGCAGTACTTC. Amino acids: CASSQDALAYNEQYF.

This clonotype was counted a few times. V is TRBV4-1 and J is TRBJ1-1, with TRBD1 matching over 7 bases. Germline trimming cut 4 bases from V and 6 bases from J; bases unmatched to any gene: 11. The CDR3 extends over 15 amino acids. Germline V gene lookup returns CDR1 MGHRA and CDR2 YSYEKL. The CDR3 DNA reads as TGCGCCAGCAGCCCTTCCCTGACAGGGTCGGCTGAAGCTTTCTTT. This sequence encodes CASSPSLTGSAEAFF.

This chain uses TRBV7-2 with TRBJ2-1, with D uncertain. The CDR3 extends over 12 amino acids. Per germline, CDR1 SGHTA and CDR2 FQGNSA. The V gene lost 1 base and the J gene lost 10 bases, with 8 bases spanning the gap. The CDR3 loop reads CTSSLGRFEQFF. DNA for the CDR3: TGTACCAGCAGCTTAGGTCGGTTCGAGCAGTTCTTC.

This clonotype was detected a few times. The chain carries TRBV6-6 and TRBJ1-5; D may be TRBD1 (6 bases). The CDR3 has 13 amino acids. V was trimmed by 7 bases and J by 6 bases, leaving 13 bases between them. CDR1 MNHNY and CDR2 SVGAGI come from the germline V gene (reference sequence). The CDR3 DNA reads as TGTGCCAGCAACCAACAGGGTGCTCAGCCCCAGCATTTT. It yields the protein CASNQQGAQPQHF.

The J gene is TRBJ2-1, the V gene TRBV20-1, with 10 bases aligning to TRBD2. This CDR3 spans 16 amino acids. V lost 3 bases to trimming and J lost 7 bases; unmatched junction nucleotides: 12. CDR1 is DFQATT, CDR2 SNEGSKA, per germline (reference sequence). The CDR3 is CSASRLAGDHRNEQFF. CDR3 bases: TGCAGTGCTAGTAGGCTAGCGGGGGATCATAGGAATGAGCAGTTCTTC.

Remarks on this clonotype: This may be a read error, as it is one base from a much larger clone. This chain links TRBV6-5 with TRBJ1-4; possible D gene TRBD1, 6 bases. This CDR3 comprises 16 residues. CDR1 and CDR2 from the germline V gene are MNHEY and SVGAGI. CDR3 in amino acids: CTSTRDIATTNEKLFF. CDR3 DNA sequence: TGTACCAGCACCCGGGACATTGCCACAACTAATGAAAAACTGTTTTTT.

In the case of this clonotype: At one of its ends the junction is not consistent with the germline gene, which may arise from a read error. The chain combines TRBV6-5 with TRBJ2-5; 8 nucleotides align to TRBD1. The length of the CDR3 is 14 residues. Germline V gives CDR1 MNHEY, CDR2 SVGAGI. This CDR3 is CTSSLQGDQETQYF. Here the CDR3 DNA reads TGTACCAGCAGCTTACAGGGGGACCAAGAGACCCAGTACTTC.

At least ten counts were recorded for this clonotype. The chain employs TRBV20-1 and TRBJ2-3; D unclear. The CDR3 length is 12 residues. Trimming cost V 6 bases and J 4 bases, with 11 bases left between them. The V gene's germline CDR1 is DFQATT and CDR2 SNEGSKA (reference sequence). For the CDR3, the DNA is TGCAGTGCGGAGACCTCTGCAGATACGCAGTATTTT. Its translation is CSAETSADTQYF.

The V and J genes are TRBV7-9 and TRBJ2-3; D call uncertain. CDR1 and CDR2 from the germline V gene are SEHNR and FQNEAQ (reference sequence). Trimming took 0 bases from V and 1 from J, leaving 14 bases between them. CDR3 length equals 17 residues. The CDR3 region has the DNA TGTGCCAGCAGCTTAGCGCTCGGGCGCTCTGGCACAGATACGCAGTATTTT. It is translated as CASSLALGRSGTDTQYF.

In its sample, this clonotype was seen a few times. The chain joins TRBV7-9 to TRBJ2-5; the match to TRBD1 covers 8 bases. Losses at the gene ends were 3 bases for V and 1 base for J; bases not matched to a gene: 1. Germline loops: CDR1 SEHNR, CDR2 FQNEAQ (reference sequence). This CDR3 has 14 amino acids. The DNA for the CDR3 is TGTGCCAGCAGCTTCCAGGGGGCCCAAGAGACCCAGTACTTC. It is translated as CASSFQGAQETQYF.

Concerning this clonotype itself: At one end the junction does not follow the germline gene, possibly because of a read error. The rearrangement uses TRBV6-2 or TRBV6-3 and TRBJ1-5, with TRBD1 as a possible D gene (6 bases). Germline CDR1 is MNHEY and CDR2 is SVGEGT. This CDR3 is 16 amino acids long. In DNA, the CDR3 is TGTGCCGGCAGTCTCCGGGACGGGGGACACAATCAGCCCCAGCATTTT. Encoded protein: CAGSLRDGGHNQPQHF.

This clonotype has more than one count but fewer than ten. The chain links TRBV5-1 to TRBJ1-5, with D possibly matching TRBD1 (5 bases). Trimming shortened V by 4 bases and J by 7 bases, and 15 bases separated the two germline ends. The CDR3 consists of 14 residues. The germline gives CDR1 SGHRS, CDR2 YFSETQ. The CDR3 DNA reads as TGCGCCAGCAGCCCACGGGGGGGGGACCAGCCCCAGCATTTT. This encodes CASSPRGGDQPQHF.

The CDR3 protein is CASSPVQGASMGYTF. As DNA, the CDR3 is TGTGCCAGCTCACCGGTACAGGGGGCGTCGATGGGCTACACCTTC. This chain links TRBV18 with TRBJ1-2, with TRBD1 matching 9 bases. CDR3 size: 15 residues. V lost 3 bases and J lost 8; bases outside the gene matches: 10. Germline assignment: CDR1 KGHSH and CDR2 LQKENI.

There are a few counts of this clonotype. The J gene is TRBJ2-5, the V gene TRBV20-1, with 7 positions matching TRBD1. In germline, CDR1 is DFQATT, CDR2 SNEGSKA (reference sequence). V was clipped by 3 bases and J by 9 bases; unmatched bases: 13. The CDR3 has 14 residues. The CDR3 is CSASLSEGARAQYF. DNA of the CDR3: TGCAGTGCTAGCCTATCCGAGGGGGCCCGGGCCCAGTACTTC.

This clonotype was seen just once. The V call is TRBV5-1, the J call TRBJ2-2, with TRBD1 matching 9 bases. Germline CDR1 and CDR2: SGHRS and YFSETQ. V trimming: 0 bases; J trimming: 4 bases; junction bases outside the gene matches: 7. This CDR3 is built from 17 residues. The CDR3 region is CASSLENRGRFTGELFF. CDR3 DNA sequence: TGCGCCAGCAGCTTGGAAAACAGGGGGCGGTTCACCGGGGAGCTGTTTTTT.

This clonotype is classed as medium-sized. A read error may account for a junction end that differs from germline. CDR3 in amino acids: CASSYSVAQFF. As DNA, the CDR3 is TGTGCCAGCAGCTACTCGGTAGCGCAGTTCTTC. This chain links TRBV6-6 with TRBJ2-1; D is undetermined. The CDR3 runs 11 residues. Germline V gene sequence: CDR1 MNHNY, CDR2 SVGAGI (reference sequence).

With respect to this clonotype: This could be a read error, since a much larger clone is one nucleotide away. This chain links TRBV5-1 with TRBJ2-5; D uncertain. This CDR3 has 15 residues. Germline loops: CDR1 SGHRS, CDR2 YFSETQ. Between the trimmed V and J ends, which lost 1 base and 1 base, there was a span of 11 bases. CDR3 protein: CASSLRPGGQETQYF. For the CDR3, the DNA is TGCGCCAGCAGCTTGCGGCCTGGCGGCCAAGAGACCCAGTACTTC.